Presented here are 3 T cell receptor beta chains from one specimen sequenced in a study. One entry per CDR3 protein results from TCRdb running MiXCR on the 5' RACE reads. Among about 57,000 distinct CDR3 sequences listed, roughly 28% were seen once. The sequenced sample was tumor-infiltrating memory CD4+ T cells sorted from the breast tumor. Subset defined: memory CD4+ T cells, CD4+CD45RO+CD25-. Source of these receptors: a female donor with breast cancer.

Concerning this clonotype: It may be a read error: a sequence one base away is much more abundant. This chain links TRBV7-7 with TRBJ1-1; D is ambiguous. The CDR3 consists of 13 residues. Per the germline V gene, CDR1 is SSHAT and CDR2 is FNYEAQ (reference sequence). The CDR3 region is CASSSSMDTEAFF. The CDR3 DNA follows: TGTGCTAGCAGCTCATCGATGGACACTGAAGCTTTCTTT.

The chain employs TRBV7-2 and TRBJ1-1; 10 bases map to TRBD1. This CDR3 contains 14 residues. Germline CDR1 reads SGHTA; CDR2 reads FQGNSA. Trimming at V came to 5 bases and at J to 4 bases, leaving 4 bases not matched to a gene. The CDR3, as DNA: TGTGCCAGCAGCGGACAGGGGGGGAGCACTGAAGCTTTCTTT. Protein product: CASSGQGGSTEAFF.

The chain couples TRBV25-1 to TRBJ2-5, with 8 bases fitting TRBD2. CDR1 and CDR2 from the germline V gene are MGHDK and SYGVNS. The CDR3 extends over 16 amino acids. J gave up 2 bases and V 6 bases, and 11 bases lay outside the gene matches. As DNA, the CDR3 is TGTGCCAGCAGGAGGGGGTTAGCGGGGCCACAAGAGACCCAGTACTTC. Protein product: CASRRGLAGPQETQYF.